These 14 T cell receptor beta chains share one sample of origin, sequenced in a study of sequential checkpoint blockade in melanoma. Libraries were prepared by immunoSEQ multiplex PCR; TCRdb keeps only in-frame clonotypes and omits some of them. This table has about 3,700 clones, roughly 20% appearing once. As to treatment: randomized to nivolumab then ipilimumab (arm A) or the reverse (arm B). The starting material was tumor tissue (inferred from file names), obtained from a patient given nivolumab and ipilimumab in sequence. The source is a human donor with melanoma.

This clone counts as medium-sized. The rearrangement joins TRBV6-8 to TRBJ2-7; TRBD1 matches at 10 bases. The germline gives CDR1 MNHGY, CDR2 SAAAGT. With V trimmed by 5 bases and J by 6 bases, 4 bases remained unmatched. There are 13 residues in the CDR3. The CDR3 bases are TGTGCCAGCAGTATCCGGGACAGGGGCGAGCAGTACTTC. As protein: CASSIRDRGEQYF.

This clone has a count of ten or more. The V call is TRBV4-2, the J call TRBJ1-1; no reliable D call. The CDR3 extends over 14 amino acids. Looked up from germline, CDR1 is LGHNA and CDR2 is YNFKEQ. Trimming pared 4 bases from V and 0 bases from J, leaving 9 bases between. This CDR3 reads CASSRPGLNTEAFF. The CDR3 bases are TGTGCCAGCAGCCGTCCAGGACTGAACACTGAAGCTTTCTTT.

By share, this clone ranks as medium-sized (0.01 to 0.1%). The V and J genes are TRBV10-3 and TRBJ1-5, with a possible D match to TRBD1 (5 bases). V was trimmed by 0 bases and J by 4 bases, leaving 13 bases between them. CDR1 and CDR2 from the germline V gene are ENHRY and SYGVKD. This CDR3 has 16 residues. DNA of the CDR3: TGTGCCATCAGTGAGTCGACGGGAAGGGGAAATCAGCCCCAGCATTTT. Translation: CAISESTGRGNQPQHF.

J is TRBJ2-2 and V is TRBV19; D assignment may be TRBD1 or TRBD2 (5 bases each). CDR3 length: 14 amino acids. CDR1 is LNHDA, CDR2 SQIVND, per germline (reference sequence). V was cut by 10 bases and J by 1 base, with 13 bases left in between. In DNA, the CDR3 is TGTGCCACCCAGGGACGGCAGAACACCGGGGAGCTGTTTTTT. Protein product: CATQGRQNTGELFF.

This chain uses TRBV11-3 with TRBJ2-2; 7 positions match TRBD1. Trimming took 4 bases from V and 7 from J; bases not matched to a gene: 24. The CDR3 is 20 residues long. Germline V gene lookup returns CDR1 SGHNT and CDR2 YENEEA. CDR3 coding DNA: TGTGCCAGCAGCTCCAAAGGGGGACAGAACCTTTGGAGAGAGGTCGGGGAGCTGTTTTTT. Its translation: CASSSKGGQNLWREVGELFF.

This clone has a handful of counts. The chain employs TRBV7-6 and TRBJ1-2; D remains ambiguous. Trimming left V 6 bases short and J 2 bases short, with 16 bases between. This CDR3 contains 15 residues. CDR1 and CDR2 from the germline V gene are SGHVS and FNYEAQ. CDR3 protein: CASRPGTFNNYGYTF. The CDR3 bases are TGTGCCAGCAGACCTGGAACATTTAACAACTATGGCTACACCTTC.

This clone is judged medium-sized (0.01 to 0.1%). The chain carries TRBV6-8 and TRBJ2-7; D is unclear. Germline CDR1 and CDR2: MNHGY and SAAAGT. V gave up 10 bases and J gave up 7 bases, with 23 bases separating them. The CDR3 loop spans 14 amino acids. The CDR3 is CAISDDTQGLEQYF. Here the CDR3 DNA reads TGTGCCATCAGCGACGACACCCAAGGGCTGGAGCAGTACTTC.

The chain uses TRBV6-8 and TRBJ2-3; D gene uncertain. Germline CDR1 is MNHGY and CDR2 is SAAAGT. V was clipped by 5 bases and J by 4 bases, with 13 bases between them. This CDR3 is 14 amino acids long. Written as DNA, the CDR3 is TGTGCCAGCAGTCACACCTCCGAACCAGATACGCAGTATTTT. Protein product: CASSHTSEPDTQYF.

This clone was seen many times. The V gene is TRBV11-1, the J gene TRBJ1-1; D unresolved. CDR1 and CDR2 (germline): SGHAT, FQDESV (reference sequence). V was cut by 5 bases and J by 0 bases, with 13 bases left in between. The CDR3 is 15 residues long. The CDR3 nucleotides read TGTGCCAGCAGCCAAGTTACAGTAATGAACACTGAAGCTTTCTTT. Translating gives CASSQVTVMNTEAFF.

This clone was counted a few times. The chain joins TRBV11-3 to TRBJ1-3, with D possibly TRBD1 on 5 matching bases. The CDR3 totals 17 residues. V lost 1 base and J 2 bases, leaving 15 bases between the germline ends. CDR1 SGHNT and CDR2 YENEEA come from the germline V gene. The CDR3 is CASSLGVGREAGNTIYF. CDR3 DNA sequence: TGTGCCAGCAGCTTAGGGGTCGGCAGGGAGGCTGGAAACACCATATATTTT.

The chain employs TRBV11-3 and TRBJ1-6; a weak D match, TRBD1 (6 bases). Germline CDR1 SGHNT, CDR2 YENEEA. This CDR3 is built from 14 residues. The V end lost 4 bases, the J end lost 4 bases, and 8 bases lay between the germline ends. CDR3 coding DNA: TGTGCCAGCAGCTCGACAGGATATAATTCACCCCTCCACTTT. Translation gives CASSSTGYNSPLHF.

The chain is built from TRBV19 and TRBJ1-6; no definite D call. V dropped 4 bases and J dropped 0 bases, with 10 bases sitting between them. Germline V lookup: CDR1 LNHDA, CDR2 SQIVND (reference sequence). The CDR3 has 16 amino acids. This chain's CDR3 is CASSNVTFSYNSPLHF. CDR3 nucleotide sequence: TGTGCCAGTAGTAACGTTACTTTCTCCTATAATTCACCCCTCCACTTT.

This clone was seen at least ten times. The chain employs TRBV11-3 and TRBJ2-3, with 11 bases that match TRBD2. Germline loops: CDR1 SGHNT, CDR2 YENEEA. V dropped 4 bases and J dropped 4; count of bases not matched to a gene: 4. There are 15 residues in the CDR3. CDR3 sequence: CASSSGTSGADTQYF. For the CDR3, the DNA is TGTGCCAGCAGCTCGGGGACTAGCGGCGCAGATACGCAGTATTTT.

This clone showed up many times. This chain connects TRBV11-3 to TRBJ2-2; D is perhaps TRBD2 (5 bases). Trimming removed 6 bases at V and 6 bases at J, with 14 bases between. This CDR3 is built from 14 residues. Germline loops: CDR1 SGHNT, CDR2 YENEEA. DNA for the CDR3: TGTGCCAGCAGTTCCCTACTAGTGGCCGGGGAGCTGTTTTTT. Its protein product is CASSSLLVAGELFF. Combining the CDR3 with reference TRBV11-3 and TRBJ2-2 gives the whole variable domain EAGVVQSPRYKIIEKKQPVAFWCNPISGHNTLYWYLQNLGQGPELLIRYENEEAVDDSQLPKDRFSAERLKGVDSTLKIQPAELGDSAVYLCASSSLLVAGELFFGEGSRLTVL.